This entry lists 12 T cell receptor beta chains sequenced from one sample in a study of T-cell reconstitution after alpha-beta-depleted transplantation in children. For TCRbeta, the library was prepared with unique molecular identifiers. In TCRdb, the PCR reads were re-called with MiXCR into one record per CDR3 protein. The table shows about 610,000 distinct CDR3 sequences, with roughly a tenth occurring only once. The sequences come from PBMCs from the stem cell graft donor, collected from the stem cell graft. The receptors originated from a human donor who donated a stem cell graft to a child with acute myeloid leukemia.

The chain employs TRBV12-3 or TRBV12-4 and TRBJ1-5; D is perhaps TRBD1 (6 bases). The V gene lost 6 bases and the J gene lost 1 base, with 13 bases spanning the gap. The CDR3 is made up of 15 amino acids. The CDR3 protein is CASRVQGRSNQPQHF. For the CDR3, the DNA is TGTGCCAGCAGGGTGCAGGGGCGAAGCAATCAGCCCCAGCATTTT.

V gene TRBV3-1 combines with J gene TRBJ2-1; the D call may be TRBD1 or TRBD2 (5 bases each). Trimming pared 0 bases from V and 3 bases from J, leaving 15 bases between. This CDR3 comprises 17 residues. Germline assignment: CDR1 LGHDT and CDR2 YNNKEL (reference sequence). The CDR3 protein is CASSQDLGDQIYNEQFF. CDR3 DNA sequence: TGTGCCAGCAGCCAAGATCTCGGGGACCAGATCTACAATGAGCAGTTCTTC.

There are a few counts of this clonotype. The chain links TRBV20-1 to TRBJ2-3, with 9 nucleotides matching TRBD1. Trimming removed 4 bases from V and 2 bases from J; junction bases left unmatched: 7. Germline CDR1 is DFQATT and CDR2 is SNEGSKA (reference sequence). The CDR3 has 15 amino acids. This CDR3 is CSAKGQGTSTDTQYF. CDR3 bases: TGCAGTGCTAAAGGACAGGGGACATCCACAGATACGCAGTATTTT.

The chain links TRBV27 to TRBJ1-5; D not certain. This CDR3 region has 15 residues. V was pared by 6 bases and J by 5 bases, with 17 bases between. Germline V gene data show CDR1 as MNHEY and CDR2 as SMNVEV (reference sequence). The CDR3 DNA sequence: TGTGCCAGCAGCGTCACGGGGTTGGGCCATCAGCCCCAGCATTTT. Its translation is CASSVTGLGHQPQHF.

The sample holds a few counts of this clonotype. The chain links TRBV20-1 to TRBJ2-3; D unclear. CDR1 and CDR2 (germline): DFQATT, SNEGSKA (reference sequence). V lost 6 bases to trimming and J lost 1 base, with 20 bases between them. CDR3 length: 16 amino acids. The CDR3 DNA sequence: TGCAGTGCCAACGACCGGGCTGTTCTGGGCACAGATACGCAGTATTTT. It specifies CSANDRAVLGTDTQYF.

This chain links TRBV5-1 with TRBJ2-2; 8 bases map to TRBD1. Trimming took 4 bases from V and 3 from J; bases not matched to a gene: 8. The V gene's germline CDR1 is SGHRS and CDR2 YFSETQ. The CDR3 spans 16 residues. CDR3 protein: CASSIRTGKDTGELFF. The DNA for the CDR3 is TGCGCCAGCAGCATACGGACAGGGAAGGACACCGGGGAGCTGTTTTTT.

This rearrangement joins TRBV20-1 to TRBJ2-1; TRBD1 matches at 11 bases. The germline CDR1 and CDR2 sequences are DFQATT and SNEGSKA (reference sequence). CDR3 length: 12 residues. The CDR3 DNA sequence: TGCAGATTTGGACAGGGGGCAAGAGAGCAGTTCTTC. It translates to CRFGQGAREQFF.

This clonotype was observed many times. The chain joins TRBV28 to TRBJ1-1; 11 bases line up with TRBD1. After removal of 2 bases from V and 4 bases from J, the junction contained 18 bases not matched to a gene. This CDR3 comprises 20 residues. Germline V CDR1 and CDR2: MDHEN, SYDVKM. CDR3: CASSLGLGQGAIRRSTEAFF. The CDR3 DNA sequence: TGTGCCAGCAGTTTAGGACTAGGACAGGGGGCGATAAGGCGGAGCACTGAAGCTTTCTTT.

In this sample, this clonotype turned up a few times. The chain carries TRBV27 and TRBJ1-5, with no clear D. The CDR3 totals 13 residues. The V gene's germline CDR1 is MNHEY and CDR2 SMNVEV (reference sequence). Deletions cut 2 bases from V and 6 bases from J, with 8 bases between. CDR3: CASSLTLTQPQHF. CDR3 DNA sequence: TGTGCCAGCAGTTTAACTCTTACTCAGCCCCAGCATTTT.

This clonotype has just a few counts. The chain combines TRBV7-9 with TRBJ1-1; D gene ambiguous. This CDR3 region has 13 residues. CDR1 is SEHNR, CDR2 FQNEAQ, per germline (reference sequence). Between the trimmed V and J ends, which lost 3 bases and 4 bases, there was a span of 9 bases. Here the CDR3 reads CASSLKISTEAFF. Here the CDR3 DNA reads TGTGCCAGCAGCTTGAAAATCAGCACTGAAGCTTTCTTT. The whole variable domain, filled in from reference TRBV7-9 and TRBJ1-1, reads DTGVSQNPRHKITKRGQNVTFRCDPISEHNRLYWYRQTLGQGPEFLTYFQNEAQLEKSRLLSDRFSAERPKGSFSTLEIQRTEQGDSAMYLCASSLKISTEAFFGQGTRLTVV.

As regards this clonotype: A read error may explain this, as a much larger clone is one base away. J is TRBJ2-1 and V is TRBV11-2; 10 bases fit TRBD2. The CDR3 length is 15 residues. Trimming at V came to 3 bases and at J to 11 bases, leaving 10 bases not matched to a gene. Germline V gene lookup returns CDR1 SGHAT and CDR2 FQNNGV. The CDR3 sequence is CASSFSGRASHKQFF. The CDR3 region has the DNA TGTGCCAGCAGCTTCAGCGGGAGGGCTTCACATAAGCAGTTCTTC. The whole variable domain, remainder taken from reference TRBV11-2 and TRBJ2-1, is EAGVAQSPRYKIIEKRQSVAFWCNPISGHATLYWYQQILGQGPKLLIQFQNNGVVDDSQLPKDRFSAERLKGVDSTLKIQPAKLEDSAVYLCASSFSGRASHKQFFGPGTRLTVL.

There are many counts of this clonotype. The chain combines TRBV6-5 with TRBJ1-4; tentatively, D is TRBD1 (5 bases). The CDR3 is 15 amino acids. Germline CDR1 is MNHEY and CDR2 is SVGAGI. Between the trimmed V and J ends, which lost 4 bases and 6 bases, there was a span of 15 bases. In nucleotides, the CDR3 is TGTGCCAGCAGTTCCCCGGGGGTAGAGCATGAAAAACTGTTTTTT. Its translation: CASSSPGVEHEKLFF.